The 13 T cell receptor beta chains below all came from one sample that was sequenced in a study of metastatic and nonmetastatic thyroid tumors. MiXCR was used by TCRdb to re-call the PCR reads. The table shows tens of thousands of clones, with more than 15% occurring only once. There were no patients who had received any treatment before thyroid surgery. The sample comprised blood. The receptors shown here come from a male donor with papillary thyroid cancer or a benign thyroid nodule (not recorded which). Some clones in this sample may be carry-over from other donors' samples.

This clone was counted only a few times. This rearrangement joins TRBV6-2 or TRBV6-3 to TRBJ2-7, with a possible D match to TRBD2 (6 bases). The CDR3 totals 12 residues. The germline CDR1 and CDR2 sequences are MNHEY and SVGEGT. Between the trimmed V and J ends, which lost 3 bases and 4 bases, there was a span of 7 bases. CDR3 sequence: CASSYAGYEQYF. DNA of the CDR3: TGTGCCAGCAGTTATGCGGGGTACGAGCAGTACTTC.

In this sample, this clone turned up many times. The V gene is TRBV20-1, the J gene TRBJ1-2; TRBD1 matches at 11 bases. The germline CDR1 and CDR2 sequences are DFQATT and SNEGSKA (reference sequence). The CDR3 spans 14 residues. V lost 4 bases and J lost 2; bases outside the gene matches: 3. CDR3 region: CSAKGQGVNYGYTF. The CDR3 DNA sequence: TGCAGTGCTAAGGGACAGGGGGTAAACTATGGCTACACCTTC.

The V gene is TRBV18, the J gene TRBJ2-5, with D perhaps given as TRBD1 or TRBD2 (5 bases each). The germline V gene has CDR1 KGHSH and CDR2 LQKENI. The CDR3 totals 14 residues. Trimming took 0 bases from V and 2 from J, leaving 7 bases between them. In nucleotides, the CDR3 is TGTGCCAGCTCACCACCGGGGGTTCAAGAGACCCAGTACTTC. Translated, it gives CASSPPGVQETQYF.

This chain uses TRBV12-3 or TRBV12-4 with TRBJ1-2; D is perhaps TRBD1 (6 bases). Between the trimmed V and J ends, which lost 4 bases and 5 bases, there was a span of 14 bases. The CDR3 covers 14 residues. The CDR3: CASSSTRGNYGYTF. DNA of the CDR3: TGTGCCAGCAGTTCTACGAGGGGGAATTATGGCTACACCTTC.

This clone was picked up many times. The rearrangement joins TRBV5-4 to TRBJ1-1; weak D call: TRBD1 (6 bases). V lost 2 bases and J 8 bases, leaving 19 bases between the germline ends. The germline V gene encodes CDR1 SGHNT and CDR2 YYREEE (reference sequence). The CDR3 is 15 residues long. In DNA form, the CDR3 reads TGTGCCAGCAGCTTAGGGGGTACTAACCCTGCGGAAGCTTTCTTT. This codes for CASSLGGTNPAEAFF.

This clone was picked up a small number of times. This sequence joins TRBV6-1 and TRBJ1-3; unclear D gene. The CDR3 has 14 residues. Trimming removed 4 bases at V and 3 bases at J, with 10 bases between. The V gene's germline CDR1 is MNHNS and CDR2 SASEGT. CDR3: CASSGHSVGNTIYF. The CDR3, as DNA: TGTGCCAGCAGTGGACATTCGGTTGGAAACACCATATATTTT.

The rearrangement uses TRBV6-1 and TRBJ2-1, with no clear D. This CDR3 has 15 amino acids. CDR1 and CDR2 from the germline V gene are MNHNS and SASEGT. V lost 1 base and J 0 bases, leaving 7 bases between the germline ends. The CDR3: CASSEGSASYNEQFF. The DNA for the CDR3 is TGTGCCAGCAGTGAAGGAAGCGCCTCCTACAATGAGCAGTTCTTC.

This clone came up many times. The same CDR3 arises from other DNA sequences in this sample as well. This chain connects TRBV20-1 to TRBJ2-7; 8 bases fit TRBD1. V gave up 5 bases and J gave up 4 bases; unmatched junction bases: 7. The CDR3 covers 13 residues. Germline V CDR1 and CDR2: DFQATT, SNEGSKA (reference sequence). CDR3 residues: CSARRTGTYEQYF. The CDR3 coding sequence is TGCAGTGCTCGGAGGACAGGGACTTACGAGCAGTACTTC.

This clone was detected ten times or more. The CDR3 coding sequence is TGTGCCAGCAGCTCAGCCCCCCCGGGACAGGGCTTCTATGGCTACACCTTC. Translation gives CASSSAPPGQGFYGYTF. The genes are TRBV7-2 and TRBJ1-2, with 9 bases identical to TRBD1. CDR1 is SGHTA, CDR2 FQGNSA, per germline. Trimming cost V 4 bases and J 4 bases; bases outside gene matches: 13. The CDR3 sequence is 17 residues long. Looking up the rest from reference TRBV7-2 and TRBJ1-2 gives the full variable domain: GAGVSQSPSNKVTEKGKDVELRCDPISGHTALYWYRQSLGQGLEFLIYFQGNSAPDKSGLPSDRFSAERTGGSVSTLTIQRTQQEDSAVYLCASSSAPPGQGFYGYTFGSGTRLTVV.

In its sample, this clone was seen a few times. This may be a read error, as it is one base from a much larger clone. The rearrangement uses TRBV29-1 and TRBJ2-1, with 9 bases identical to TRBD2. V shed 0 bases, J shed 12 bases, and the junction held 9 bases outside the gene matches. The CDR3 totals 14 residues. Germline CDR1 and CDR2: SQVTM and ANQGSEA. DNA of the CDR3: TGCAGCGTTGAAGATAGCGGGAGACGGGATGGGCAGTTCTTC. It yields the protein CSVEDSGRRDGQFF.

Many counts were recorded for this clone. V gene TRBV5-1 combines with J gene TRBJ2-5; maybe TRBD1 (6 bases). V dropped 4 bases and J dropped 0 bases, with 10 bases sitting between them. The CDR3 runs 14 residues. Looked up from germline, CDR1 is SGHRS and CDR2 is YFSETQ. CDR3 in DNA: TGCGCCAGCAGCCCTACAGGGAACCAAGAGACCCAGTACTTC. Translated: CASSPTGNQETQYF.

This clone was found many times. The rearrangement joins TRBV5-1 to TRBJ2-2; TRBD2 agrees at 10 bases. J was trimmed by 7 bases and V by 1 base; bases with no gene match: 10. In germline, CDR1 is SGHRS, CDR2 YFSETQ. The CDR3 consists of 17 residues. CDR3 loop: CASSLIGSGRGFGELFF. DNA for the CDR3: TGCGCCAGCAGCTTGATCGGAAGCGGGAGGGGGTTCGGGGAGCTGTTTTTT.

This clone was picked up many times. CDR3 DNA: TGTGCCAGTAGTATAGCCCCGGGCAGGGAAGAGACCCAGTACTTC. Translated: CASSIAPGREETQYF. J is TRBJ2-5 and V is TRBV19; D perhaps matches TRBD1 (5 bases). This CDR3 is 15 amino acids long. Germline V lookup: CDR1 LNHDA, CDR2 SQIVND (reference sequence). V was trimmed by 1 base and J by 3 bases, leaving 12 bases between them. The full variable domain, completed using reference TRBV19 and TRBJ2-5, is DGGITQSPKYLFRKEGQNVTLSCEQNLNHDAMYWYRQDPGQGLRLIYYSQIVNDFQKGDIAEGYSVSREKKESFPLTVTSAQKNPTAFYLCASSIAPGREETQYFGPGTRLLVL.